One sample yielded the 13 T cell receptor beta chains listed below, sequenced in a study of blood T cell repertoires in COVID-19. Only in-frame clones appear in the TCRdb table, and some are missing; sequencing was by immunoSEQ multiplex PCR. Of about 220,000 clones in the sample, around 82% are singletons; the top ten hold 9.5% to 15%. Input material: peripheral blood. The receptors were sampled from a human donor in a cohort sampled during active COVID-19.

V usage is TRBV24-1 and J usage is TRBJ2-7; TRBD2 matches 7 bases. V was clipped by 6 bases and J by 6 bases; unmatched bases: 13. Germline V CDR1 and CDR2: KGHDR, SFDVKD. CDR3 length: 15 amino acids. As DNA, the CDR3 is TGTGCCACCAGTTTAGGTGGGGGGGAGGATCCCGAGCAGTACTTC. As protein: CATSLGGGEDPEQYF.

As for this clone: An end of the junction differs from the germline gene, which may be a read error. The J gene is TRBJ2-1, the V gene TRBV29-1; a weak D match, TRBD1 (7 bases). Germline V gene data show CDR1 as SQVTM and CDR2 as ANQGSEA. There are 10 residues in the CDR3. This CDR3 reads CSVDRPGGLF. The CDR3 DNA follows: TGCAGCGTTGATCGGCCAGGGGGGCTCTTC.

The CDR3 here is CASEQRDRGDQPQHF. The CDR3 DNA reads as TGTGCCAGCGAACAGAGGGACAGGGGAGATCAGCCCCAGCATTTT. The J gene is TRBJ1-5, the V gene TRBV28; 10 nucleotides line up with TRBD1. CDR3 length: 15 amino acids. The V gene's germline CDR1 is MDHEN and CDR2 SYDVKM. J gave up 5 bases and V 8 bases, and 9 bases lay outside the gene matches.

The DNA for the CDR3 is TGTGCCAGTAGTATACCGGGACTAGCGGGAGGAGAGCAGTTCTTC. This codes for CASSIPGLAGGEQFF. The genes are TRBV19 and TRBJ2-1; 15 bases line up with TRBD2. V was clipped by 2 bases and J by 10 bases; unmatched bases: 3. The V gene's germline CDR1 is LNHDA and CDR2 SQIVND (reference sequence). This CDR3 is 15 amino acids long.

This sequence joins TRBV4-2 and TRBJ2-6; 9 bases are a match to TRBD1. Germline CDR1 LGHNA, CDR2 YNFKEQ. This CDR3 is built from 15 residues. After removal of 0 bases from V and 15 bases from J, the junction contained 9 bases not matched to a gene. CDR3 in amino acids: CASSQDPGTGKGLTF. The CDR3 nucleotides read TGTGCCAGCAGCCAAGACCCTGGGACAGGGAAAGGCCTGACTTTC.

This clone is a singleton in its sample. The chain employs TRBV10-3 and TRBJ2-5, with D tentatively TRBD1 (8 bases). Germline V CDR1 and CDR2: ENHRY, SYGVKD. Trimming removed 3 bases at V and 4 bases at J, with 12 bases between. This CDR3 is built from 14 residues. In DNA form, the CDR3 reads TGTGCCATCAGTGACTACAGGGGGGGAGAGACCCAGTACTTC. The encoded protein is CAISDYRGGETQYF.

CDR3 bases: TGCAGTGCTGCACAGGGGGAAAAACTGTTTTTT. Its protein is CSAAQGEKLFF. This chain links TRBV20-1 with TRBJ1-4; TRBD1 agrees at 7 bases. The CDR3 consists of 11 residues. V lost 5 bases to trimming and J lost 8 bases; unmatched junction nucleotides: 2. Germline V lookup: CDR1 DFQATT, CDR2 SNEGSKA (reference sequence).

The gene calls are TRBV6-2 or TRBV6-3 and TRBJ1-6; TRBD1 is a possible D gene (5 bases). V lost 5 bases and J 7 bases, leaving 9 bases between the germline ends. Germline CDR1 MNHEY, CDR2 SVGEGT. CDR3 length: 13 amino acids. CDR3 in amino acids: CASSRGRNSPLHF. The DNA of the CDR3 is TGTGCCAGCAGTAGGGGCCGAAATTCACCCCTCCACTTT.

The CDR3 sequence: CASSRRGSGANVLTF. The DNA of the CDR3 is TGTGCCAGCAGCCGGAGGGGTTCAGGGGCCAACGTCCTGACTTTC. The rearrangement joins TRBV5-6 to TRBJ2-6; a weak D match, TRBD2 (6 bases). The germline gives CDR1 SGHDT, CDR2 YYEEEE. The CDR3 is 15 amino acids. V shed 4 bases and J shed 4 bases, with 12 bases lying between them. The full variable domain, in which reference TRBV5-6 and TRBJ2-6 provide the parts outside the CDR3, is DAGVTQSPTHLIKTRGQQVTLRCSPKSGHDTVSWYQQALGQGPQFIFQYYEEEERQRGNFPDRFSGHQFPNYSSELNVNALLLGDSALYLCASSRRGSGANVLTFGAGSRLTVL.

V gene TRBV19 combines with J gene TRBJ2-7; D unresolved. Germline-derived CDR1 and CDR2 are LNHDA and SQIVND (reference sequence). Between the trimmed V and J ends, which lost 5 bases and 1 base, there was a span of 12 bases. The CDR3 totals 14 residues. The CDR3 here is CASSEEYPSYEQYF. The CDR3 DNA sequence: TGTGCCAGTAGTGAGGAGTACCCTTCCTACGAGCAGTACTTC.

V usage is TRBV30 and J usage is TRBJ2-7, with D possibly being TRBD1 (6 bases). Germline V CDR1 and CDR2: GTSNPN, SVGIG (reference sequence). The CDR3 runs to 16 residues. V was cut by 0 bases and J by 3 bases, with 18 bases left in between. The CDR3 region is CAWSVRRGGPIYEQYF. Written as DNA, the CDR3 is TGTGCCTGGAGTGTACGACGAGGGGGACCGATCTACGAGCAGTACTTC.

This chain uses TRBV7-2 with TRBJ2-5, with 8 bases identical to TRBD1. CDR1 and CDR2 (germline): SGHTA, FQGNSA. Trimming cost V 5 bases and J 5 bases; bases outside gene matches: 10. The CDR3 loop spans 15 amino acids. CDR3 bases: TGTGCCAGCAGCATGGACAGGGCTAATAGGGAGACCCAGTACTTC. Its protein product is CASSMDRANRETQYF.

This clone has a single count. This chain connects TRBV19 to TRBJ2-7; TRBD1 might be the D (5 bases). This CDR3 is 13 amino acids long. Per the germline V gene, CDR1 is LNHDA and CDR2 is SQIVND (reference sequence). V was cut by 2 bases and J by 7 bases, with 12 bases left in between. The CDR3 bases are TGTGCCAGTAGTATACAGGGCCGTATGGAGCAGTACTTC. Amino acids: CASSIQGRMEQYF.